A single T cell receptor beta chain is shown here with its context. The data belong to a study of blood T cell repertoires in COVID-19. In the original analysis: Amplification with reference gene primers provided the estimates of nucleated cell counts. The table came from immunoSEQ multiplex PCR; TCRdb's copy has only in-frame clones and leaves some out. The D gene and trimming were derived from the DNA, and the V and J assignments and clone size from that table. Counted here are some 68,000 clones, around 90% occurring once; the ten biggest clones make up approximately 3.6%. Unmatched junction bases numbered 14, after V lost 0 bases and J lost 10 bases. Germline V gene lookup returns CDR1 SGHRS and CDR2 YFSETQ. The CDR3 is made up of 18 amino acids.

The sample taken for sequencing was peripheral blood. The chain carries TRBV5-1 and TRBJ1-6; 9 bases are shared with TRBD1. This receptor was identified in a woman aged 50 to 65 with COVID-19, enrolled during active disease. The CDR3 sequence: CASSLASPGTGSYSPLHF. CDR3 sequence (DNA): TGCGCCAGCAGCTTGGCTTCACCCGGGACAGGGAGTTACTCACCCCTCCACTTT.